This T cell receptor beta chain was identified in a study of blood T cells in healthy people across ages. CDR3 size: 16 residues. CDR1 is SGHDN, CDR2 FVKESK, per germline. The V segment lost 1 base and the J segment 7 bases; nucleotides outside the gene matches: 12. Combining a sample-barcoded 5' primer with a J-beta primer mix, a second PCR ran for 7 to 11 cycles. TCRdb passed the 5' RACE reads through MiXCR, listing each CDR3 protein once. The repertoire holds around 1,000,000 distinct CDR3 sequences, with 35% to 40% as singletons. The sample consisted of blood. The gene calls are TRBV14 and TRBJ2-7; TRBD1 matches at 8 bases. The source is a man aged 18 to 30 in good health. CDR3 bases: TGTGCCAGCAGCCAAGCTTGGAGGACAGGGCATAATGAGCAGTACTTC. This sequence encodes CASSQAWRTGHNEQYF.